One and the same sample provided the 18 T cell receptor beta chains below, sequenced in a study of T cell changes during pregnancy in multiple sclerosis. Sequenced by immunoSEQ multiplex PCR; TCRdb stores in-frame clones only, minus some. The sample contains fewer than 45,000 clones, 91% of which appear only once. The sequences come from CD4+ T cells from peripheral blood mononuclear cells, collected in the third trimester of pregnancy. The receptor source for this set is a female donor in good health, enrolled as a control in a pregnancy study.

The chain carries TRBV5-6 and TRBJ2-7; D call uncertain. The germline CDR1 and CDR2 sequences are SGHDT and YYEEEE. Trimming removed 0 bases at V and 1 base at J, with 5 bases between. The CDR3 is 13 amino acids. The chain's CDR3 is CASSLDYSYEQYF. The DNA for the CDR3 is TGTGCCAGCAGCTTGGACTATTCCTACGAGCAGTACTTC.

The chain employs TRBV9 and TRBJ2-7, with 9 bases aligning to TRBD1. The V segment lost 0 bases and the J segment 3 bases; nucleotides outside the gene matches: 13. The CDR3 runs 18 residues. Germline V CDR1 and CDR2: SGDLS, YYNGEE. The CDR3 nucleotides read TGTGCCAGCAGCGTAGGCCTCCCGCTTCGGGACAGGGTCTACGAGCAGTACTTC. This encodes CASSVGLPLRDRVYEQYF.

This chain uses TRBV30 with TRBJ1-5; unclear D gene. Trimming removed 2 bases at V and 0 bases at J, with 5 bases between. Germline V gene lookup returns CDR1 GTSNPN and CDR2 SVGIG (reference sequence). CDR3 length: 13 residues. CDR3 nucleotides: TGTGCCTGGAGTCCCGGTAGCAATCAGCCCCAGCATTTT. The encoded protein is CAWSPGSNQPQHF.

This sequence joins TRBV30 and TRBJ2-3; weak D call: TRBD1 (5 bases). The CDR3 totals 16 residues. The germline gives CDR1 GTSNPN, CDR2 SVGIG (reference sequence). Trimming cost V 2 bases and J 6 bases, with 21 bases left between them. The CDR3 sequence is CAWSRGPSVSSDTQYF. The CDR3 DNA is TGTGCCTGGAGTAGGGGTCCCTCAGTGAGCAGCGATACGCAGTATTTT.

Notes on this clone: One end of the junction does not line up with germline, which may come from a read error. The chain joins TRBV7-3 to TRBJ2-7; D is unresolved. The CDR3 totals 13 residues. Per germline, CDR1 SGHTA and CDR2 FQGTGA. CDR3: CASSLTTNREQYF. The CDR3 DNA reads as TGTGCCAGCAGCCTAACTACAAACAGAGAGCAGTACTTC. Full variable domain (outside the CDR3, taken from reference TRBV7-3 and TRBJ2-7): GAGVSQTPSNKVTEKGKYVELRCDPISGHTALYWYRQSLGQGPEFLIYFQGTGAADDSGLPNDRFFAVRPEGSVSTLKIQRTERGDSAVYLCASSLTTNREQYFGPGTRLTVT.

In its sample, this clone was seen once. The V gene is TRBV5-4, the J gene TRBJ2-2, with 7 bases aligning to TRBD2. V lost 0 bases to trimming and J lost 7 bases; unmatched junction nucleotides: 9. This CDR3 has 16 residues. The germline V gene encodes CDR1 SGHNT and CDR2 YYREEE (reference sequence). For the CDR3, the DNA is TGTGCCAGCAGCTTGGGGGGGGGAAGGCTAGACGGGGAGCTGTTTTTT. Translated, it gives CASSLGGGRLDGELFF.

The chain carries TRBV5-1 and TRBJ1-6; 7 bases map to TRBD1. After removal of 4 bases from V and 7 bases from J, the junction contained 5 bases not matched to a gene. From germline, CDR1 is SGHRS and CDR2 YFSETQ. The CDR3 is made up of 14 amino acids. Here the CDR3 DNA reads TGCGCCAGCAGCACCGGGACAGAGAATTCACCCCTCCACTTT. Encoded protein: CASSTGTENSPLHF. Drawing the rest from reference TRBV5-1 and TRBJ1-6, the complete variable domain is KAGVTQTPRYLIKTRGQQVTLSCSPISGHRSVSWYQQTPGQGLQFLFEYFSETQRNKGNFPGRFSGRQFSNSRSEMNVSTLELGDSALYLCASSTGTENSPLHFGNGTRLTVT.

This sequence joins TRBV19 and TRBJ2-3; 7 bases match TRBD2. CDR3 length: 20 residues. CDR1 is LNHDA and CDR2 is SQIVND in the germline V gene (reference sequence). V shed 1 base and J 2 bases; nucleotides not matched to a gene: 18. The CDR3 DNA reads as TGTGCCAGTAGTATAGGGCTAGCGGCTTGGGCCACAGCCCCCACAGATACGCAGTATTTT. Translating it yields CASSIGLAAWATAPTDTQYF.

The gene calls are TRBV29-1 and TRBJ2-3, with TRBD2 as a possible D gene (6 bases). The germline V gene encodes CDR1 SQVTM and CDR2 ANQGSEA. CDR3 length: 12 residues. V was shortened by 6 bases and J by 5 bases, with 12 bases between the two germline ends. The CDR3: CSVGPGVDTQYF. As DNA, the CDR3 is TGCAGCGTGGGGCCGGGGGTAGATACGCAGTATTTT.

The J gene is TRBJ1-1, the V gene TRBV11-2; 7 bases are a match to TRBD1. This CDR3 has 15 residues. Germline V gene lookup returns CDR1 SGHAT and CDR2 FQNNGV. J was trimmed by 3 bases and V by 1 base; bases with no gene match: 5. CDR3 sequence (DNA): TGTGCCAGCAGCTTAGTGTTCGGGACAGACACTGAAGCTTTCTTT. This gives the protein CASSLVFGTDTEAFF.

The chain recombines TRBV29-1 with TRBJ2-1, with D possibly being TRBD2 (6 bases). From germline, CDR1 is SQVTM and CDR2 ANQGSEA. V dropped 3 bases and J dropped 0 bases, with 12 bases sitting between them. The CDR3 has 15 residues. In DNA form, the CDR3 reads TGCAGCGTTGAGCGGGGTCGGAGCTCCTACAATGAGCAGTTCTTC. Translation gives CSVERGRSSYNEQFF.

This chain joins TRBV7-9 and TRBJ2-1; 12 bases align to TRBD2. The CDR3 has 16 residues. J was trimmed by 10 bases and V by 5 bases; bases with no gene match: 12. Germline assignment: CDR1 SEHNR and CDR2 FQNEAQ (reference sequence). The CDR3 reads CASSRGQASGRGEQFF. DNA of the CDR3: TGTGCCAGCAGCCGTGGACAGGCTAGCGGGAGGGGGGAGCAGTTCTTC.

This clone was seen just once. The CDR3 DNA is TGTGCCAGCAGCTTAGTCTTACAAGAGACCCAGTACTTC. This gives the protein CASSLVLQETQYF. The chain recombines TRBV11-3 with TRBJ2-5, with D uncertain. V lost 1 base, J lost 2 bases, and 5 bases lay in between. CDR1 is SGHNT and CDR2 is YENEEA in the germline V gene. The CDR3 loop spans 13 amino acids.

The chain has TRBV28 and TRBJ2-5; TRBD2 matches 8 bases. V shed 8 bases and J 3 bases; nucleotides not matched to a gene: 11. CDR3 length equals 15 residues. Germline loops: CDR1 MDHEN, CDR2 SYDVKM. The CDR3, as DNA: TGTGCCAGCGCCACCGGGACTAGATTTGAAGAGACCCAGTACTTC. It codes for CASATGTRFEETQYF.

J is TRBJ2-7 and V is TRBV28; 7 bases align to TRBD2. This CDR3 region has 16 residues. Germline CDR1 and CDR2: MDHEN and SYDVKM. V was pared by 5 bases and J by 3 bases, with 13 bases of the junction left unmatched. The CDR3 DNA follows: TGTGCCAGCAGTCCGACTAGCCCCACCAAGGTCTACGAGCAGTACTTC. Protein sequence: CASSPTSPTKVYEQYF.

The rearrangement uses TRBV9 and TRBJ2-5; 7 positions match TRBD2. The CDR3 contains 15 residues. CDR1 is SGDLS, CDR2 YYNGEE, per germline. V shed 4 bases and J 3 bases; nucleotides not matched to a gene: 9. This CDR3 reads CASSPGGAGKETQYF. DNA of the CDR3: TGTGCCAGCAGCCCGGGGGGAGCGGGTAAAGAGACCCAGTACTTC.

This clone was detected a few times. J is TRBJ2-1 and V is TRBV10-3; 11 nucleotides line up with TRBD2. The V gene end was trimmed by 7 bases and the J gene end by 10 bases; junction bases not matched to a gene: 9. Germline V CDR1 and CDR2: ENHRY, SYGVKD. The CDR3 is 14 residues long. The CDR3 DNA sequence: TGTGCCATCAATCTAGCGGGAGGCCTAACCGAGCAGTTCTTC. Translated: CAINLAGGLTEQFF.

V is TRBV5-4 and J is TRBJ2-5; TRBD1 matches 9 bases. Germline V gives CDR1 SGHNT, CDR2 YYREEE (reference sequence). This CDR3 region has 15 residues. V lost 4 bases to trimming and J lost 5 bases; unmatched junction nucleotides: 9. In nucleotides, the CDR3 is TGTGCCAGCAGCCCCCCGACAGGGGGGACGGAGACCCAGTACTTC. Translation: CASSPPTGGTETQYF. Variable domain in full (rest from reference TRBV5-4 and TRBJ2-5): ETGVTQSPTHLIKTRGQQVTLRCSSQSGHNTVSWYQQALGQGPQFIFQYYREEENGRGNFPPRFSGLQFPNYSSELNVNALELDDSALYLCASSPPTGGTETQYFGPGTRLLVL.